This T cell receptor (beta chain) was identified during a study of immune evolution from preneoplasia to lung adenocarcinoma. Some clones are missing from TCRdb's copy, which holds only in-frame ones; the method was immunoSEQ multiplex PCR. In the table there are around 40,000 clones, under 80% of which are singletons. The sequencing input was FFPE invasive lung adenocarcinoma tissue. The source is a person in their sixties with lung adenocarcinoma.

The CDR3 DNA reads TGCGCCAGCAGTCTCACCCGTCCCTCCGGAGCAGGACTAGTGGATTACGAGCAGTACTTC. Translation gives CASSLTRPSGAGLVDYEQYF. The chain has TRBV10-1 and TRBJ2-7, with 7 bases that match TRBD2. Unmatched junction bases numbered 26, after V lost 5 bases and J lost 4 bases. This CDR3 is built from 20 residues. CDR1 is WNHNN and CDR2 is SYGVQD in the germline V gene (reference sequence).